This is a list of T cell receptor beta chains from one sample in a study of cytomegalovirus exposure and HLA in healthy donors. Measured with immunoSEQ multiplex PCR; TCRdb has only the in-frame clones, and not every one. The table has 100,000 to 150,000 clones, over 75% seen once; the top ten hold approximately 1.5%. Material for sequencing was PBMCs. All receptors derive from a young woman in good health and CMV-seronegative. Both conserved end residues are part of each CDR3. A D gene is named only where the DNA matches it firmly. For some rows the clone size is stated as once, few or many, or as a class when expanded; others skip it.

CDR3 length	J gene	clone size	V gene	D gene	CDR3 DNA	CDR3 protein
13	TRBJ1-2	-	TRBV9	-	TGTGCCAGCAGCGTAAATTATGTATCGGGCTACACCTTC	CASSVNYVSGYTF
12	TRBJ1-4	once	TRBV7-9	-	TGTGCCAGCAGCGCGGTTAATGAAAAACTGTTTTTT	CASSAVNEKLFF
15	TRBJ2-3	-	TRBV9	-	TGTGCCAGCAGCACCTTGAGCGGAACCACAGATACGCAGTATTTT	CASSTLSGTTDTQYF
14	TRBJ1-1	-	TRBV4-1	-	TGCGCCAGCAGCCCGAGACAGGTGAACACTGAAGCTTTCTTT	CASSPRQVNTEAFF
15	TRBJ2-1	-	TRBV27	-	TGTGCCAGCAGGTCCCCGGGGGGCGCCTACAATGAGCAGTTCTTC	CASRSPGGAYNEQFF
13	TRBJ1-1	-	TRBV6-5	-	TGTGCCAGCAGTTACTCGAGGAACACTGAAGCTTTCTTT	CASSYSRNTEAFF
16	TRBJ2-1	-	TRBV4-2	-	TGTGCCAGCAGCCAAGGGCCGACAGCCTACTACAATGAGCAGTTCTTC	CASSQGPTAYYNEQFF
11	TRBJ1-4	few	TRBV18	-	TGTGCCAGCTCACCATCGGAAAAACTGTTTTTT	CASSPSEKLFF
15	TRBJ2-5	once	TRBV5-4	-	TGTGCCAGCAGCTGGAGATCCGGGCGGGGAGAGACCCAGTACTTC	CASSWRSGRGETQYF
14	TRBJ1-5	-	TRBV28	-	TGTGCCAGCAGTTGGTCGGAGGAGACTCAGCCCCAGCATTTT	CASSWSEETQPQHF
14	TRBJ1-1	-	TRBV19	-	TGTGCCAGTAGTATGACACCTCGGAACACTGAAGCTTTCTTT	CASSMTPRNTEAFF
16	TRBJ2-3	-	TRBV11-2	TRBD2	TGTGCCAGCAGCCCCGGCGGACTAGCGGACACAGATACGCAGTATTTT	CASSPGGLADTDTQYF
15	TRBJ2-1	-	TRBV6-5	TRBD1	TGTGCCAGCAGTCCTGACAGGGGGCTTGGAAATGAGCAGTTCTTC	CASSPDRGLGNEQFF
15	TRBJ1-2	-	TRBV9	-	TGTGCCAGCAGCTCTATCAGGGATATCCACTATGGCTACACCTTC	CASSSIRDIHYGYTF